Shown below are 15 T cell receptor beta chains from a single sample sequenced in a study of blood T cell repertoires in COVID-19. Assay: immunoSEQ multiplex PCR; the TCRdb copy retains only in-frame clones and omits some. The sample yields 200,000 to 250,000 clones, nearly 90% seen once. Sequencing was done on a sample of PBMCs or T cells enriched from blood (not recorded which). The receptors were sampled from a man between 25 and 39 years old who had been exposed to COVID-19.

The chain couples TRBV11-2 to TRBJ1-3; D unresolved. The CDR3 spans 13 residues. Germline assignment: CDR1 SGHAT and CDR2 FQNNGV. The V and J ends lost 2 bases and 4 bases respectively, with 6 bases between them. Here the CDR3 reads CASSLNGGNTIYF. The CDR3 DNA follows: TGTGCCAGCAGCTTAAACGGGGGAAACACCATATATTTT.

This chain connects TRBV15 to TRBJ2-1; 10 bases map to TRBD2. Trimming cost V 0 bases and J 3 bases; bases outside gene matches: 2. The CDR3 consists of 16 residues. Germline V gene lookup returns CDR1 LNHNV and CDR2 YYDKDF (reference sequence). The CDR3 loop is CATSRDTSGVYNEQFF. In DNA form, the CDR3 reads TGTGCCACCAGCAGAGATACTAGCGGGGTCTACAATGAGCAGTTCTTC.

This clone was picked up one time. The gene calls are TRBV5-1 and TRBJ2-7; 8 bases line up with TRBD1. CDR1 and CDR2 from the germline V gene are SGHRS and YFSETQ. V lost 0 bases, J lost 1 base, and 6 bases stayed unmatched. The CDR3 consists of 16 residues. CDR3 bases: TGCGCCAGCAGCTTGGCCGACAGGGGACCTTCCTACGAGCAGTACTTC. It specifies CASSLADRGPSYEQYF.

J is TRBJ1-6 and V is TRBV29-1; 7 positions match TRBD1. This CDR3 region has 12 residues. Per germline, CDR1 SQVTM and CDR2 ANQGSEA. CDR3 sequence: CTIRDSVSPLHF. CDR3 in DNA: TGCACCATCCGGGACAGTGTTTCACCCCTCCACTTT.

J is TRBJ1-4 and V is TRBV7-9; D is unclear. Germline V gene lookup returns CDR1 SEHNR and CDR2 FQNEAQ (reference sequence). Trimming took off 5 bases at V and 4 bases at J, with 17 bases between the two ends. This CDR3 comprises 16 residues. In nucleotides, the CDR3 is TGTGCCAGCAGCAACGAGCGGGCTACACGTAATGAAAAACTGTTTTTT. Residues: CASSNERATRNEKLFF.

The rearrangement joins TRBV5-1 to TRBJ1-6, with D possibly matching TRBD1 (6 bases). The CDR3 spans 13 residues. CDR1 is SGHRS and CDR2 is YFSETQ in the germline V gene. The V and J ends lost 2 bases and 8 bases respectively, with 8 bases between them. DNA of the CDR3: TGCGCCAGCAGCTTAAGGACAGATTCACCCCTCCACTTT. This encodes CASSLRTDSPLHF.

CDR3 sequence (DNA): TGTGCCAGCAGCTTGGGACAGGGGGATGGCTACACCTTC. This translates into CASSLGQGDGYTF. This chain connects TRBV5-6 to TRBJ1-2; 9 positions agree with TRBD1. V was clipped by 0 bases and J by 6 bases; unmatched bases: 0. The CDR3 runs to 13 residues. Germline V gives CDR1 SGHDT, CDR2 YYEEEE.

This chain links TRBV6-5 with TRBJ1-6; 12 nucleotides align to TRBD1. This CDR3 has 15 residues. Germline CDR1 MNHEY, CDR2 SVGAGI. The junction had 6 bases not matched to a gene; V was cut back by 6 bases and J by 9 bases. CDR3 amino acids: CASRGDRGLGSPLHF. The DNA of the CDR3 is TGTGCCAGCAGAGGGGACAGGGGGCTGGGTTCACCCCTCCACTTT.

The rearrangement uses TRBV2 and TRBJ2-7, with 13 bases lining up with TRBD2. Germline loops: CDR1 SNHLY, CDR2 FYNNEI. This CDR3 is built from 16 residues. V was pared by 6 bases and J by 9 bases, with 14 bases of the junction left unmatched. CDR3 DNA sequence: TGTGCCAGCAGCCCAACCGGACTAGCGGGGGAAAGTGTGCAGTACTTC. Translation gives CASSPTGLAGESVQYF.

V and J are TRBV9 and TRBJ1-5, with D maybe TRBD1 (6 bases). Germline CDR1 is SGDLS and CDR2 is YYNGEE. CDR3 length: 14 amino acids. The V gene lost 4 bases and the J gene lost 7 bases, with 15 bases spanning the gap. This CDR3 reads CASSTGTQGQPQHF. The CDR3, as DNA: TGTGCCAGCAGCACAGGGACCCAGGGACAGCCCCAGCATTTT. Full variable domain (outside the CDR3, taken from reference TRBV9 and TRBJ1-5): DSGVTQTPKHLITATGQRVTLRCSPRSGDLSVYWYQQSLDQGLQFLIQYYNGEERAKGNILERFSAQQFPDLHSELNLSSLELGDSALYFCASSTGTQGQPQHFGDGTRLSIL.

The chain employs TRBV5-1 and TRBJ1-4; 8 bases map to TRBD1. Losses at the gene ends were 7 bases for V and 3 bases for J; bases not matched to a gene: 2. CDR1 and CDR2 (germline): SGHRS, YFSETQ. This CDR3 has 13 residues. The CDR3 loop is CASGRGPNEKLFF. The CDR3 DNA is TGCGCCAGCGGCAGGGGGCCTAATGAAAAACTGTTTTTT.

This rearrangement joins TRBV3-1 (or the pseudogene TRBV3-2) to TRBJ1-2, with D perhaps TRBD1 (6 bases). Trimming pared 4 bases from V and 0 bases from J, leaving 15 bases between. Germline V lookup: CDR1 LGHDT, CDR2 YNNKEL (reference sequence). The CDR3 consists of 16 residues. The CDR3 protein is CASSRKGGVSNYGYTF. As DNA, the CDR3 is TGTGCCAGCAGCCGAAAAGGGGGGGTCTCTAACTATGGCTACACCTTC.

The chain recombines TRBV11-2 with TRBJ1-1; D is possibly TRBD1 (6 bases). CDR1 is SGHAT, CDR2 FQNNGV, per germline. Trimming took 0 bases from V and 4 from J, leaving 9 bases between them. The CDR3 has 14 residues. This CDR3 is CASSLEGGLTEAFF. In nucleotides, the CDR3 is TGTGCCAGCAGCTTAGAGGGGGGGCTCACTGAAGCTTTCTTT.

This clone showed up just once. The J gene is TRBJ1-2, the V gene TRBV5-6; TRBD1 is a possible D gene (5 bases). The CDR3 is 17 amino acids. Trimming took off 0 bases at V and 8 bases at J, with 23 bases between the two ends. Germline lookup yields CDR1 SGHDT and CDR2 YYEEEE. This CDR3 is CASSLGPGLLTREGYTF. CDR3 in DNA: TGTGCCAGCAGCTTGGGACCGGGACTCCTCACGCGGGAAGGCTACACCTTC.

The rearrangement joins TRBV6-1 to TRBJ2-1; 9 nucleotides agree with TRBD1. V lost 2 bases, J lost 6 bases, and 14 bases stayed unmatched. The germline V gene has CDR1 MNHNS and CDR2 SASEGT. The CDR3 loop spans 18 amino acids. The CDR3 spells CASSELRRRDRAGNEQFF. CDR3 sequence (DNA): TGTGCCAGCAGTGAATTACGGAGGCGGGACAGGGCCGGCAATGAGCAGTTCTTC.